This T cell receptor (beta chain) is from a study of cytomegalovirus exposure and HLA in healthy donors. Regarding the study as a whole: Available immune exposure information covered CMV serostatus only. Reported performance of the classifier showed diagnosis of cytomegalovirus status with high specificity and sensitivity. Listed as cytomegalovirus-associated were 170 or so TCR beta chains.

For this clone: Its antigen is unknown.

The primer mix had 60 Vbeta and 13 Jbeta primers. Libraries were prepared by immunoSEQ multiplex PCR; TCRdb keeps only in-frame clonotypes and omits some of them. The sample yields more than 70,000 clones, about 73% seen once. Germline-derived CDR1 and CDR2 are ENHRY and SYGVKD. The germline V and J ends were trimmed by 2 bases and 4 bases, with 11 bases remaining between them. This CDR3 region has 14 residues. The clonotype comes from a woman between 45 and 60 years old in good health and CMV-seropositive. Sequences were obtained from PBMCs. This chain joins TRBV10-3 and TRBJ2-5; TRBD1 is a possible D gene (5 bases). Here the CDR3 DNA reads TGTGCCATCAGTGAGGGGGCCAAGCGAGAGACCCAGTACTTC. This encodes CAISEGAKRETQYF.